This TCR beta chain emerged from a study of cytomegalovirus exposure and HLA in healthy donors. Study-wide results and limits: A later analysis reportedly found that, within productive TCRs, an Asian-associated ancestry cluster had fewer N-insertions than the mean observed across the roughly 690 donors.

The PCR ran on 60 Vbeta and 13 Jbeta primers. Clones were read by immunoSEQ multiplex PCR, and TCRdb kept only the in-frame ones, dropping some. The table records roughly 100,000 clones, 13% to 15% of them present only once. This clone was seen a few times. The antigen remains undetermined. V gave up 5 bases and J gave up 4 bases; unmatched junction bases: 4. Germline V gene lookup returns CDR1 MNHEY and CDR2 SMNVEV (reference sequence). The CDR3 is 15 amino acids. This receptor was identified in a female donor in good health and CMV-seronegative. The chain carries TRBV27 and TRBJ2-1; TRBD2 matches at 11 bases. Input material: PBMCs. CDR3 region: CASSPGLAAYNEQFF. The CDR3 DNA reads TGTGCCAGCAGTCCGGGACTAGCGGCATACAATGAGCAGTTCTTC.